A selection of T cell receptor beta chains follows, all from one sample in a study of Graves' ophthalmopathy and Graves' hyperthyroidism. TCRdb processed the multiplex PCR reads anew with MiXCR; each CDR3 protein has one entry. This table holds over 500,000 distinct CDR3 sequences, 20% to 25% found once. Sequencing was carried out using peripheral blood. The receptors were gathered from a woman between 18 and 30 years old with stable Graves' hyperthyroidism. Some clones in this sample may be carry-over from other donors' samples. CDR3s include the opening cysteine and the closing phenylalanine or tryptophan. D genes are given only for firm matches. Some rows have no size entry. The others give once, few or many, or a class for an expanded clone.

d_call: -
v_call: TRBV12-3/TRBV12-4
clone_size: -
cdr3_length: 13
j_call: TRBJ2-5
cdr3_nt: TGTGCCAGCAGTTTAGAGTCGAGGGAGACCCAGTACTTC
cdr3_aa: CASSLESRETQYF

d_call: -
v_call: TRBV5-1
clone_size: -
cdr3_length: 22
j_call: TRBJ1-1
cdr3_nt: TGCGCCAGCAGCTTGGTAGGACTCGCGCACATTGGGGTAGGGGTTTGGGGCACTGAAGCTTTCTTT
cdr3_aa: CASSLVGLAHIGVGVWGTEAFF

d_call: -
v_call: TRBV9
clone_size: many
cdr3_length: 13
j_call: TRBJ1-1
cdr3_nt: TGTGCCAGCAGCGTTCAGGCAAACACTGAAGCTTTCTTT
cdr3_aa: CASSVQANTEAFF

d_call: TRBD1
v_call: TRBV25-1
clone_size: many
cdr3_length: 20
j_call: TRBJ2-7
cdr3_nt: TGTGCCAGCAGTGAATCTTACCGGGACAGGGATTCCGCCCCTTCATACGAGCAGTACTTC
cdr3_aa: CASSESYRDRDSAPSYEQYF

d_call: -
v_call: TRBV12-3/TRBV12-4
clone_size: many
cdr3_length: 12
j_call: TRBJ2-7
cdr3_nt: TGTGCCAGCACCCCCGGGGACTACGAGCAGTACTTC
cdr3_aa: CASTPGDYEQYF

d_call: -
v_call: TRBV14
clone_size: many
cdr3_length: 13
j_call: TRBJ2-5
cdr3_nt: TGTGCCAGCAGCCAAGGGGTAATAGAGACCCAGTACTTC
cdr3_aa: CASSQGVIETQYF

d_call: TRBD1
v_call: TRBV28
clone_size: -
cdr3_length: 15
j_call: TRBJ1-1
cdr3_nt: TGTGCCAGCAGCTCCGCGGACAGGCAGGACACTGAAGCTTTCTTT
cdr3_aa: CASSSADRQDTEAFF

d_call: -
v_call: TRBV12-3/TRBV12-4
clone_size: many
cdr3_length: 14
j_call: TRBJ2-5
cdr3_nt: TGTGCCAGCAGTGGTTCTAGCAAGGTGGAGACCCAGTACTTC
cdr3_aa: CASSGSSKVETQYF

d_call: -
v_call: TRBV15
clone_size: few
cdr3_length: 13
j_call: TRBJ2-7
cdr3_nt: TGTGCCACCAGCCTCATAGCCGGGGAGGAGCAGTACTTC
cdr3_aa: CATSLIAGEEQYF

d_call: -
v_call: TRBV7-9
clone_size: many
cdr3_length: 15
j_call: TRBJ2-7
cdr3_nt: TGTGCCAGCAGCCACATGAAAGGACCAGCCTACGAGCAGTACTTC
cdr3_aa: CASSHMKGPAYEQYF

d_call: TRBD1
v_call: TRBV7-9
clone_size: few
cdr3_length: 15
j_call: TRBJ2-5
cdr3_nt: TGTGCCAGCAGCGGACCGGGACAGAAGGGGGAGACCCAGTACTTC
cdr3_aa: CASSGPGQKGETQYF

d_call: -
v_call: TRBV12-3/TRBV12-4
clone_size: many
cdr3_length: 13
j_call: TRBJ2-7
cdr3_nt: TGTGCCAGCAGTTTGTACACCACCTACGAGCAGTACTTC
cdr3_aa: CASSLYTTYEQYF

d_call: -
v_call: TRBV28
clone_size: many
cdr3_length: 15
j_call: TRBJ2-7
cdr3_nt: TGTGCCAGCAGTTTCGGAGGGGTAGCGGCTTACGAGCAGTACTTC
cdr3_aa: CASSFGGVAAYEQYF

d_call: -
v_call: TRBV11-2
clone_size: many
cdr3_length: 15
j_call: TRBJ1-3
cdr3_nt: TGTGCCAGCAGGCCACTCGGACGGTCTGGAAACACCATATATTTT
cdr3_aa: CASRPLGRSGNTIYF

d_call: -
v_call: TRBV27
clone_size: once
cdr3_length: 13
j_call: TRBJ1-2
cdr3_nt: TGTGCCAGCAGTCCAACAGCAGGGGTCGGCTACACCTTC
cdr3_aa: CASSPTAGVGYTF

d_call: -
v_call: TRBV5-5
clone_size: -
cdr3_length: 13
j_call: TRBJ1-5
cdr3_nt: TGTGCCAGCAGCTTGCAGGGGAATCAGCCCCATCATTTT
cdr3_aa: CASSLQGNQPHHF

d_call: TRBD1
v_call: TRBV28
clone_size: once
cdr3_length: 16
j_call: TRBJ2-5
cdr3_nt: TGTGCCAGCAGTCAACCGGGACAGGGTTTTGCGGAGACCCAGTACTTC
cdr3_aa: CASSQPGQGFAETQYF

d_call: -
v_call: TRBV7-2
clone_size: many
cdr3_length: 15
j_call: TRBJ1-3
cdr3_nt: TGTGCCAGCAGCTTAGTCCCAGGGTCTGGAAACACCATATATTTT
cdr3_aa: CASSLVPGSGNTIYF

d_call: TRBD1
v_call: TRBV28
clone_size: -
cdr3_length: 19
j_call: TRBJ1-5
cdr3_nt: TGTGCCAGCAGCATTAGAATCTTCCTGGGACAGAAAGTCAATCAGCCCCAGCATTTT
cdr3_aa: CASSIRIFLGQKVNQPQHF

d_call: -
v_call: TRBV2
clone_size: many
cdr3_length: 11
j_call: TRBJ1-3
cdr3_nt: TGTGCCAGCAAGGAGGGTGGCACCATATATTTT
cdr3_aa: CASKEGGTIYF

d_call: TRBD1
v_call: TRBV2
clone_size: many
cdr3_length: 15
j_call: TRBJ1-6
cdr3_nt: TGTGCCAGCAGTCAGCGACAGGGGGAAAATTCACCCCTCCACTTT
cdr3_aa: CASSQRQGENSPLHF

d_call: -
v_call: TRBV6-5
clone_size: many
cdr3_length: 15
j_call: TRBJ1-1
cdr3_nt: TGTGCCAGCAGTTACTCCCAGCCCATGAACACTGAAGCTTTCTTT
cdr3_aa: CASSYSQPMNTEAFF

d_call: -
v_call: TRBV15
clone_size: many
cdr3_length: 13
j_call: TRBJ2-7
cdr3_nt: TGTGCCACCAGCAGAGTAGGCTCCTACGAGCAGTACTTC
cdr3_aa: CATSRVGSYEQYF

d_call: TRBD1
v_call: TRBV20-1
clone_size: many
cdr3_length: 18
j_call: TRBJ1-6
cdr3_nt: TGCAGTGCTGCCAGGGACAGGGGAGGCAGACTGGATAATTCACCCCTCCACTTT
cdr3_aa: CSAARDRGGRLDNSPLHF

d_call: -
v_call: TRBV28
clone_size: many
cdr3_length: 14
j_call: TRBJ2-7
cdr3_nt: TGTGCCCGGAAATCAAGACAGAGCCCCTACGAGCAGTACTTC
cdr3_aa: CARKSRQSPYEQYF

d_call: TRBD1
v_call: TRBV11-2
clone_size: many
cdr3_length: 14
j_call: TRBJ2-7
cdr3_nt: TGTGCCAGCAGCTCCACAGGGGGTACCTACGAGCAGTACTTC
cdr3_aa: CASSSTGGTYEQYF

d_call: TRBD1
v_call: TRBV27
clone_size: many
cdr3_length: 14
j_call: TRBJ2-7
cdr3_nt: TGTGCCAGCAGTTCACTACAGGGGGTCCACGAGCAGTACTTC
cdr3_aa: CASSSLQGVHEQYF

d_call: TRBD1
v_call: TRBV5-1
clone_size: many
cdr3_length: 13
j_call: TRBJ1-1
cdr3_nt: TGCGCCAGCAGCGGACAGGGTGGGTCTGAAGCTTTCTTT
cdr3_aa: CASSGQGGSEAFF

d_call: TRBD2
v_call: TRBV5-1
clone_size: many
cdr3_length: 16
j_call: TRBJ2-2
cdr3_nt: TGCGCCAGCAGCTTTTTAGCGGGATTGAACACCGGGGAGCTGTTTTTT
cdr3_aa: CASSFLAGLNTGELFF

d_call: TRBD1
v_call: TRBV4-1
clone_size: -
cdr3_length: 15
j_call: TRBJ2-2
cdr3_nt: TGCGCCAGCAGCCGACAGGGGGCGCGGACCGGGGAGCTGTTTTTT
cdr3_aa: CASSRQGARTGELFF

d_call: -
v_call: TRBV3-1
clone_size: few
cdr3_length: 13
j_call: TRBJ2-2
cdr3_nt: TGTGCCAGCGGCCTCCGCCCAACCGGGGAGCTGTTTTTT
cdr3_aa: CASGLRPTGELFF

d_call: TRBD1
v_call: TRBV3-1
clone_size: few
cdr3_length: 18
j_call: TRBJ1-6
cdr3_nt: TGTGCCAGCAGCCAAGTAGTAGGACAGGGTCTGTATAATTCACCCCTCCACTTT
cdr3_aa: CASSQVVGQGLYNSPLHF

d_call: -
v_call: TRBV11-2
clone_size: many
cdr3_length: 12
j_call: TRBJ1-1
cdr3_nt: TGTGCCAGCAGCATACAGGGCGCTGAAGCTTTCTTT
cdr3_aa: CASSIQGAEAFF

d_call: -
v_call: TRBV7-9
clone_size: few
cdr3_length: 11
j_call: TRBJ2-7
cdr3_nt: TGTGCCAGCAGCTACACAGTCGAGCAGTACTTC
cdr3_aa: CASSYTVEQYF

d_call: TRBD2
v_call: TRBV27
clone_size: many
cdr3_length: 22
j_call: TRBJ2-2
cdr3_nt: TGTGCCAGCAGTTTATCGCCGGGGCTAATTCCAGCGGGAGTGAATAACACCGGGGAGCTGTTTTTT
cdr3_aa: CASSLSPGLIPAGVNNTGELFF

d_call: TRBD1
v_call: TRBV2
clone_size: many
cdr3_length: 15
j_call: TRBJ1-2
cdr3_nt: TGTGCCAGCAGTGTCCCCGGGACAGGATCATATGGCTACACCTTC
cdr3_aa: CASSVPGTGSYGYTF

d_call: -
v_call: TRBV6-5
clone_size: many
cdr3_length: 15
j_call: TRBJ2-7
cdr3_nt: TGTGCCAGCAGTTCCTCGGGACACCGACCCTACGAGCAGTACTTC
cdr3_aa: CASSSSGHRPYEQYF

d_call: -
v_call: TRBV6-1
clone_size: -
cdr3_length: 14
j_call: TRBJ1-2
cdr3_nt: TGTGCCAGCAGTGAAGAGAGGCAGACCTATGGCTACACCTTC
cdr3_aa: CASSEERQTYGYTF

d_call: -
v_call: TRBV7-3
clone_size: -
cdr3_length: 16
j_call: TRBJ2-7
cdr3_nt: TGTGCCAGCAGCTTACACCTTTCCCGACAGGCCTACGAGCAGTACTTC
cdr3_aa: CASSLHLSRQAYEQYF

d_call: TRBD1
v_call: TRBV6-2/TRBV6-3
clone_size: many
cdr3_length: 16
j_call: TRBJ2-7
cdr3_nt: TGTGCCAGCAGTACCCCATTAGACAGGGGGCGAGACGAGCAGTACTTC
cdr3_aa: CASSTPLDRGRDEQYF

d_call: TRBD1
v_call: TRBV6-1
clone_size: many
cdr3_length: 14
j_call: TRBJ1-6
cdr3_nt: TGTGCCAGCAGGCCGGGACAGGGGCATTCACCCCTCCACTTT
cdr3_aa: CASRPGQGHSPLHF

d_call: -
v_call: TRBV6-1
clone_size: -
cdr3_length: 16
j_call: TRBJ2-2
cdr3_nt: TGTGCCAGCTCCTCAGGGGGCGGGGGGGCCTTCGGGGAGCTGTTTTTT
cdr3_aa: CASSSGGGGAFGELFF

d_call: -
v_call: TRBV29-1
clone_size: -
cdr3_length: 13
j_call: TRBJ1-2
cdr3_nt: TGCAGCGTTGAACTCCTTAAAAATTGGGGCTACACCTTC
cdr3_aa: CSVELLKNWGYTF

d_call: -
v_call: TRBV5-1
clone_size: -
cdr3_length: 16
j_call: TRBJ2-2
cdr3_nt: TGCGCCAGCAGCCCTGGGGTCTTAAAAGGGACCGGGGAGCTGTTTTTT
cdr3_aa: CASSPGVLKGTGELFF

d_call: TRBD1
v_call: TRBV20-1
clone_size: few
cdr3_length: 15
j_call: TRBJ1-6
cdr3_nt: TGCAGTGCTAGCCTACAGGGGGCAGGGAATTCACCCCTCCACTTT
cdr3_aa: CSASLQGAGNSPLHF

d_call: -
v_call: TRBV15
clone_size: many
cdr3_length: 15
j_call: TRBJ1-5
cdr3_nt: TGTGCCACCAGCCCATCCGACGGTAGCAATCAGCCCCAGCATTTT
cdr3_aa: CATSPSDGSNQPQHF

d_call: -
v_call: TRBV7-2
clone_size: many
cdr3_length: 14
j_call: TRBJ2-5
cdr3_nt: TGTGCCAGCAGCGCCCGGGGGTGGCAAGAGACCCAGTACTTC
cdr3_aa: CASSARGWQETQYF

d_call: TRBD2
v_call: TRBV2
clone_size: many
cdr3_length: 15
j_call: TRBJ2-2
cdr3_nt: TGTGCCAGCCGGACTAGCCCTTCGAACACCGGGGAGCTGTTTTTT
cdr3_aa: CASRTSPSNTGELFF

d_call: -
v_call: TRBV28
clone_size: many
cdr3_length: 12
j_call: TRBJ1-2
cdr3_nt: TGTGCCGGGGGGAGAGCTAACTATGGCTACACCTTC
cdr3_aa: CAGGRANYGYTF

d_call: TRBD1
v_call: TRBV4-1
clone_size: -
cdr3_length: 15
j_call: TRBJ2-7
cdr3_nt: TGCGCCAGCAGCCAACCGGGACAGGGGCGCTACGAGCAGTACTTC
cdr3_aa: CASSQPGQGRYEQYF

d_call: -
v_call: TRBV6-1
clone_size: many
cdr3_length: 15
j_call: TRBJ2-5
cdr3_nt: TGTGCCAGCAGTGAGAATCTGGTAGCTGGGGAGACCCAGTACTTC
cdr3_aa: CASSENLVAGETQYF

d_call: TRBD1
v_call: TRBV6-5
clone_size: -
cdr3_length: 15
j_call: TRBJ2-7
cdr3_nt: TGTGCCAGCAGTTACAGGGCAGGGGGCCAAGTCGAGCAGTACTTC
cdr3_aa: CASSYRAGGQVEQYF

d_call: -
v_call: TRBV2
clone_size: many
cdr3_length: 14
j_call: TRBJ2-4
cdr3_nt: TGTGCCACACAGGCTGGACTAGCCAAAAACATTCAGTACTTC
cdr3_aa: CATQAGLAKNIQYF

d_call: -
v_call: TRBV4-1
clone_size: -
cdr3_length: 15
j_call: TRBJ1-2
cdr3_nt: TGCGCCAGCAGCCAAGTTGTGGTTTTGGACTGTGGCTACACCTTC
cdr3_aa: CASSQVVVLDCGYTF

d_call: -
v_call: TRBV20-1
clone_size: many
cdr3_length: 12
j_call: TRBJ2-5
cdr3_nt: TGCAGTGCTGGGGACCGCCAAGAGACCCAGTACTTC
cdr3_aa: CSAGDRQETQYF

d_call: TRBD1
v_call: TRBV12-3/TRBV12-4
clone_size: -
cdr3_length: 14
j_call: TRBJ1-6
cdr3_nt: TGTGCCAGCAGTTTTCGGACAGGACATTCACCCCTCCACTTT
cdr3_aa: CASSFRTGHSPLHF

d_call: -
v_call: TRBV5-1
clone_size: many
cdr3_length: 13
j_call: TRBJ2-5
cdr3_nt: TGCGCCACCAGACTTTCGGTCGGAGAGACCCAGTACTTC
cdr3_aa: CATRLSVGETQYF

d_call: TRBD2
v_call: TRBV6-1
clone_size: many
cdr3_length: 14
j_call: TRBJ2-7
cdr3_nt: TGTGCCAGCAGTGATAGGACTAGCCCATACGAGCAGTACTTC
cdr3_aa: CASSDRTSPYEQYF

d_call: TRBD1
v_call: TRBV27
clone_size: many
cdr3_length: 15
j_call: TRBJ1-1
cdr3_nt: TGTGCCAGCAGTTTCCTAGACAGGGTCAACACTGAAGCTTTCTTT
cdr3_aa: CASSFLDRVNTEAFF

d_call: TRBD1
v_call: TRBV19
clone_size: -
cdr3_length: 19
j_call: TRBJ1-1
cdr3_nt: TGTGCCAGTAGTATCGCACACCGGGACAGGGTTTTTTGGTCCACTGAAGCTTTCTTT
cdr3_aa: CASSIAHRDRVFWSTEAFF